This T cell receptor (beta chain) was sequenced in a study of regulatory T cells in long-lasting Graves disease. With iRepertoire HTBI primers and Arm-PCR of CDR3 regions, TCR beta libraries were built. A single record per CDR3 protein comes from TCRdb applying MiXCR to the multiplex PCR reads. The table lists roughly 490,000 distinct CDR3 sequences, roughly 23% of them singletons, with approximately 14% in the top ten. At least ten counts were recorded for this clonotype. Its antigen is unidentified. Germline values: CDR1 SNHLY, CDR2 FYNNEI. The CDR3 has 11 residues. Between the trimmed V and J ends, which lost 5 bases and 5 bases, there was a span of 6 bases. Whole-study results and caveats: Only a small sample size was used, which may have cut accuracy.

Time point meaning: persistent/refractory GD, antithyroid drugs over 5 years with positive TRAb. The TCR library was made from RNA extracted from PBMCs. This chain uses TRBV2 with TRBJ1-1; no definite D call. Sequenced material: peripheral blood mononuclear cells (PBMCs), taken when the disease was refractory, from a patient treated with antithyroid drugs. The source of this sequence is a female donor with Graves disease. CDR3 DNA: TGTGCCAGCAGTTTTACGACTGAAGCTTTCTTT. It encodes CASSFTTEAFF.